Sequencing of this TCR beta chain was carried out in a study of shared clonotypes between healthy human individuals (dated by TCRdb to the early 2020s). In terms of the full investigation: Two women and a few men aged 18 to 49 years were included in the cohort. Per donor, three plates each were used for CD4 naive and CD4 memory, two for CD8 naive, and one for CD8 memory. To estimate repertoire size and how much clonotypes are shared between individuals, the study performed deep sequencing of blood TCR repertoires from about five healthy adults. Different laboratories and diverse techniques were used to prepare libraries and sequence TCR repertoires, to increase sequencing depth and limit assay-specific biases. Leukapheresis yielded between about 0.9 and 8.9 billion PBMCs per donor. General findings and caveats noted by the study authors: Based on pairwise subsampling, the degree of clonotype sharing among donors was expected to be affected by sequencing depth. Because the study included a small number of donors, the genetic and exposure-history diversity represented was limited. Larger estimated clonotype richness was generally found for naive subsets than for memory subsets. Rarefaction of sorted-subset datasets indicated incomplete sequencing despite the large sequencing depth. Sampling was restricted to blood, and TCR repertoires in tissues likely differ from the TCR repertoires found in blood. When several donors were compared, the shared fraction of clonotypes was about 5% for naive CD4, more than 3% for naive CD8, 2% to 2.5% for memory CD4, and around 0.37% for memory CD8. Clonotypes shared by all four sorted-subset donors showed higher generation probabilities than non-shared clonotypes.

Deletion took 6 bases off V and 2 bases off J, with a span of 19 bases between the germline ends. From a lookup of the germline V gene, CDR1 and CDR2 are MRHNA and SNTAGT. The CDR3 starts with the cysteine, ends with the phenylalanine, and has 16 residues. Of all the DNA, just the CDR3 is kept, 48 bases in frame from base 1. CD8 naive samples were obtained by positive selection for CCR7 among CD45RO-negative cells, yielding a CD45RA+CCR7+ population from which TemRA cells were excluded. The donors were healthy, HIV-negative adults who had no recently reported acute infections or vaccinations. Every donor was a Caucasian adult living in Nashville, Tennessee, USA. Blood was obtained by leukapheresis, after which PBMCs were separated by Ficoll-Histopaque density gradient centrifugation and cryopreserved in liquid nitrogen vapor phase. Analytical flow cytometry was used to check the purity and quantity of every magnetically sorted T cell population. From each sorted fraction, genomic DNA was isolated and quantified by UV absorbance on a Nanodrop 2000c.

Using the deep immunoSEQ assay, multiplex PCR amplified TCR CDR3 regions from genomic DNA. Extracted genomic DNA from each cell subset was spread evenly across all wells of several immunoSEQ 96-well plates, with each plate serving as a replicate. For sorted subsets, 200 to 250 ng of genomic DNA, equivalent to some 33,000 T cell genomes, went into each replicate PCR. The purified libraries were quantified using a Qubit 3.0 fluorometer, sized with a Bioanalyzer 2100, and then quantified again using the KAPA Library Quantification kit. Every immunoSEQ 96-well plate was sequenced on a dedicated single-read 150-cycle Illumina NextSeq 550 flow cell. The original methods were these. The immunoSEQ output contained only junctional sequences without quality scores, so filtering could not match that applied to full-length reads. Sequences were annotated with PyIR, a Python wrapper for IgBLAST v1.9, using IMGT germline references to assign V/J genes and CDR3. Any read was removed if the V/J assignment was weak (E-value above 1e-6), the CDR3 was missing, or the read contained stop codons, out-of-frame junctions, or ambiguous translated residues. A V3J clonotype was defined by an identical inferred V gene, J gene, and CDR3 amino acid sequence. The percentage overlap between two repertoires was calculated by dividing the number of shared unique clonotypes by the size of the smaller repertoire. Repertoire richness was assessed with RTK rarefaction, the Chao1 estimator, and Recon v2.1 estimates of unobserved clonotypes. Generation probabilities were computed with OLGA for all TCRbeta clonotypes obtained by the gDNA method from a few donors. Entries here come from immuneACCESS through TCRdb and include only in-frame sequences with V and J called. Some clones fail to appear in such tables; in the studies checked, an unresolved V gene covers under half of the shortfall, and the cause of the remainder is unknown. Clonal size and the V and J genes are those of that table, whereas D and trimming came from the DNA. Across this sample there are roughly 590,000 clones, with nearly 97% seen only once. The ten most abundant clones make up approximately 0.1% of the sample.

In the case of this clone: This clone's antigen is unknown. There are no base qualities to consult, and no much larger clone falls within one base.

The V gene is TRBV6-4 and the J gene is TRBJ2-5, with no confidently assigned D gene. The specimen sequenced was naive CD8+ T cells sorted from blood. The cell subset or site label here, explained by the study, means: CD45RA+CCR7+. The receptor comes from a woman in her 30s in good health. In nucleotides, the sequence is TGTGCCAGCAGACCCCCCAAAACGTCAGTACAAGAGACCCAGTACTTC. Translation gives CASRPPKTSVQETQYF.